The subject of this entry is one T cell receptor (beta chain). The sample belongs to a study of blood T cell repertoires in COVID-19. Across the study: The cDNA or gDNA used as material had been derived from T cells, B-cell-depleted T cells, or PBMCs.

Germline CDR1 SEHNR, CDR2 FQNEAQ (reference sequence). The CDR3 spans 16 residues. V gave up 5 bases and J gave up 4 bases; unmatched junction bases: 9. Authors' processing steps: How many nucleated cells were present was estimated from reference gene primer amplification. This table comes from immunoSEQ multiplex PCR, and its TCRdb copy is limited to in-frame clones, with some not included. The DNA was the basis for D and trimming; V, J and clone size are from that table. The data show approximately 51,000 clones, about 88% seen once. This sequence was found in a man aged 35-49 years with active COVID-19. Sequenced sample: peripheral blood. The J gene is TRBJ2-2, the V gene TRBV7-9; 8 nucleotides align to TRBD1. In nucleotides, the CDR3 is TGTGCCAGCAGCGCGTCCGGCACAGGGGGCACCGGGGAGCTGTTTTTT. This encodes CASSASGTGGTGELFF.